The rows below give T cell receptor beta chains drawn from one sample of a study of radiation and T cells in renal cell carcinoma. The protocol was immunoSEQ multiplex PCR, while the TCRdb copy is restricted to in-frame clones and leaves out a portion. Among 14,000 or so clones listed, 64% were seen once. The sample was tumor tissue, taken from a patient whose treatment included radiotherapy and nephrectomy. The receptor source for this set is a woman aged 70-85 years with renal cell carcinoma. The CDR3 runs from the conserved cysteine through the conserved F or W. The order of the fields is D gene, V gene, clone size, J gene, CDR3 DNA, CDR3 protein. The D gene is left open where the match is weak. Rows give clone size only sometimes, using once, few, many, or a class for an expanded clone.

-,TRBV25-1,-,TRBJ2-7,TGTGCCAGCAGTGAAACATACCACAGGGATCATTACGAGCAGTACTTC,CASSETYHRDHYEQYF
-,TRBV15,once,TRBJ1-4,TGTGCCACCGCCCTTGGGGGGACTAATGAAAAACTGTTTTTT,CATALGGTNEKLFF
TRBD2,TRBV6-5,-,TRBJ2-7,TGTGCCAGCAGTTACTCAGCGGGAGGGTCCTACGAGCAGTACTTC,CASSYSAGGSYEQYF
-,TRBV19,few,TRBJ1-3,TGTGCCAGTAGTCGGGGTTCTGGAAACACCATATATTTT,CASSRGSGNTIYF
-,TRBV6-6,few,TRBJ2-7,TGCGCCAGCAGTGTCGGGTGGCCGAGCTACGAGCAGTACTTC,CASSVGWPSYEQYF
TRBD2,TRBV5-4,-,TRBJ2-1,TGTGCCAGCAGCTTGGTAGGGACTAGCGGCAATGAGCAGTTCTTC,CASSLVGTSGNEQFF
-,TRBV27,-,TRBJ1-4,TGTGCCAGCAGTTATGACCACACAACTAATGAAAAACTGTTTTTT,CASSYDHTTNEKLFF
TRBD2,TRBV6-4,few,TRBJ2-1,TGTGCCAGCAGTGAATCGGGGGGCTCCTACAATGAGCAGTTCTTC,CASSESGGSYNEQFF
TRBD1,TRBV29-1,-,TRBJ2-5,TGCAGCGTTGGTGGGACAGGGACGCAAGAGACCCAGTACTTC,CSVGGTGTQETQYF
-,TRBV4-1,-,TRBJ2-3,TGCGCCAGCAGCCAAGATACCAACACAGATACGCAGTATTTT,CASSQDTNTDTQYF
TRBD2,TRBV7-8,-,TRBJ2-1,TGTGCCAGCAGCTTAAGGACTAGCGGGGGGGCGAGCAATGAGCAGTTCTTC,CASSLRTSGGASNEQFF
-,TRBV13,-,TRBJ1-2,TGTGCCAGCAGCTTACGACAGCCGGGCGGGTCGGGCTACACCTTC,CASSLRQPGGSGYTF
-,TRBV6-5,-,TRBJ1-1,TGTGCCAGCAGTTCCCAGCAGTCTGACACTGAAGCTTTCTTT,CASSSQQSDTEAFF
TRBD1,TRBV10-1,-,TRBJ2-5,TGCCCCCGCGGCAGGGGGCCTTCAATTCTAGAGACCCAGTACTTC,CPRGRGPSILETQYF
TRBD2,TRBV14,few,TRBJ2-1,TGTGCCAGCAGCCAACGTGGACTAGTCCATGAGCAGTTCTTC,CASSQRGLVHEQFF
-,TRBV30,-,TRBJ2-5,TGTGCCTGGAGTGTCTCAGGGACCGCCGGTAGGCAGACCCAGTACTTC,CAWSVSGTAGRQTQYF
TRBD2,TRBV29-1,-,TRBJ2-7,TGCAGCGCTAAAGGGACTAGCGGATTCTCCTACGAGCAGTACTTC,CSAKGTSGFSYEQYF
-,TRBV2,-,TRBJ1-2,TGTGCCAGCAGTGGTTTAGGCCTCACAGGCGGCTACACCTTC,CASSGLGLTGGYTF
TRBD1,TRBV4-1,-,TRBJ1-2,TGCGCCAGCAGCCAGATCCTGGACAGGGCTAACTATGGCTACACCTTC,CASSQILDRANYGYTF
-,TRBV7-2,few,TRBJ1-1,TGTGCCAGCAGCCCATTACAGGGAGACGGCACTGAAGCTTTCTTT,CASSPLQGDGTEAFF
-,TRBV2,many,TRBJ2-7,TGTGCCAGCAGGGATCCAGGGGAATCCTACGAGCAGTACTTC,CASRDPGESYEQYF
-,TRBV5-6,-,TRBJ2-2,TGTGCCAGCAGCACCGGACTATTCGGGGAGCTGTTTTTT,CASSTGLFGELFF
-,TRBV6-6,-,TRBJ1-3,TGTGCCAGCAGTACGGGGGACACCATATATTTT,CASSTGDTIYF
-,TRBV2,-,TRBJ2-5,TGTGCCAGCAGTGAATTCGGTGGTCAGTTGGAGACCCAGTACTTC,CASSEFGGQLETQYF
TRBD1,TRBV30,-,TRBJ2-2,TGTGCCTGGAGACAAGGGGGCGAGGACACCGGGGAGCTGTTTTTT,CAWRQGGEDTGELFF
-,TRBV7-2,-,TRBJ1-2,TGTGCCAGCAGCTTTGAGTCCTACTACTTAAGTGATGGCTACACCTTC,CASSFESYYLSDGYTF
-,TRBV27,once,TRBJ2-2,TGTGCCAGCAGCCCCAGGGGCGGGGTAAACACCGGGGAGCTGTTTTTT,CASSPRGGVNTGELFF
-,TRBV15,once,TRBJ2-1,TGTGCCACCAGCAGAACTAGGGAGACTATCCATGAGCAGTTCTTC,CATSRTRETIHEQFF